These 21 T cell receptor beta chains originate from one sample sequenced in a study of CD8 T cells in Susac syndrome. With random hexamers, reverse transcription was performed on about 0.45 to 1 ug of RNA. One entry per CDR3 protein, called by TCRdb with MiXCR from the immunoSEQ multiplex PCR reads. In the table there are hundreds of thousands of distinct CDR3 sequences, just under 95% of which are singletons. Sample: CD4+ T cells from PBMCs. These receptors originate from a human donor with multiple sclerosis.

The chain joins TRBV20-1 to TRBJ2-5; D may correspond to TRBD1 or TRBD2 (5 bases each). V shed 5 bases and J shed 1 base, with 14 bases lying between them. Germline V gene lookup returns CDR1 DFQATT and CDR2 SNEGSKA (reference sequence). CDR3 length: 14 amino acids. The CDR3 here is CSALGDRTQETQYF. CDR3 DNA: TGCAGTGCTTTGGGGGACCGGACCCAAGAGACCCAGTACTTC.

In regard to this clonotype: Relative to the germline gene, one junction end is altered; a read error may explain this. The gene calls are TRBV20-1 and TRBJ1-1; weak D call: TRBD1 (6 bases). Germline values: CDR1 DFQATT, CDR2 SNEGSKA (reference sequence). The CDR3 extends over 11 amino acids. The CDR3: CSARRDTKAFF. DNA of the CDR3: TGCAGTGCTAGACGGGACACTAAAGCTTTCTTT.

This clonotype appeared a few times. This chain uses TRBV4-3 with TRBJ2-2; TRBD1 might be the D (5 bases). Trimming took off 0 bases at V and 3 bases at J, with 8 bases between the two ends. CDR1 LGHNA and CDR2 YSLEER come from the germline V gene. This CDR3 is built from 15 residues. The CDR3 spells CASSQEAGHTGELFF. As DNA, the CDR3 is TGCGCCAGCAGCCAAGAAGCAGGGCACACCGGGGAGCTGTTTTTT.

The chain carries TRBV18 and TRBJ2-2, with D uncertain. The V end was cut by 2 bases, the J end by 3 bases, with 10 bases between. Germline CDR1 KGHSH, CDR2 LQKENI. The CDR3 has 15 residues. CDR3 amino acids: CASSPNRWDTGELFF. The CDR3 nucleotides read TGTGCCAGCTCACCAAATCGCTGGGACACCGGGGAGCTGTTTTTT.

The chain employs TRBV28 and TRBJ2-7; D remains ambiguous. The CDR3 sequence is 13 residues long. Trimming removed 2 bases at V and 8 bases at J, with 13 bases between. Per germline, CDR1 MDHEN and CDR2 SYDVKM. The CDR3 region has the DNA TGTGCCAGCAGTTTAGGCCAGACCAGAAAGCAGTACTTC. This gives the protein CASSLGQTRKQYF.

This CDR3 reads CASSLPPRTGTNEQFF. In nucleotides, the CDR3 is TGTGCCAGCAGCCTCCCCCCTCGGACAGGGACCAATGAGCAGTTCTTC. The chain recombines TRBV7-9 with TRBJ2-1; 8 bases are a match to TRBD1. The CDR3 has 16 residues. V gave up 5 bases and J gave up 6 bases; unmatched junction bases: 12. The V gene's germline CDR1 is SEHNR and CDR2 FQNEAQ (reference sequence). The whole variable domain, remainder taken from reference TRBV7-9 and TRBJ2-1, is DTGVSQNPRHKITKRGQNVTFRCDPISEHNRLYWYRQTLGQGPEFLTYFQNEAQLEKSRLLSDRFSAERPKGSFSTLEIQRTEQGDSAMYLCASSLPPRTGTNEQFFGPGTRLTVL.

This clonotype showed up just a few times. V is TRBV27 and J is TRBJ2-6; D gene unclear. The CDR3 length is 14 residues. The V end was cut by 2 bases, the J end by 0 bases, with 2 bases between. Germline V CDR1 and CDR2: MNHEY, SMNVEV (reference sequence). CDR3 in DNA: TGTGCCAGCAGTTTACTCTCTGGGGCCAACGTCCTGACTTTC. It yields the protein CASSLLSGANVLTF.

The V and J genes are TRBV20-1 and TRBJ2-7; 10 bases align to TRBD2. Trimming at V came to 2 bases and at J to 6 bases, leaving 16 bases not matched to a gene. This CDR3 has 17 residues. The V gene's germline CDR1 is DFQATT and CDR2 SNEGSKA (reference sequence). The CDR3 is CSARSFSGGASFFEQYF. CDR3 bases: TGCAGTGCTAGATCATTCAGCGGGGGGGCCTCCTTTTTCGAGCAGTACTTC.

The chain recombines TRBV5-8 with TRBJ2-5, with a tentative D call TRBD1 (6 bases). Trimming removed 4 bases from V and 3 bases from J, with 13 bases in between. CDR3 length: 14 amino acids. Germline lookup yields CDR1 SGHTS and CDR2 YDEGEE. CDR3 sequence reads: CASSRTGFEETQYF. The CDR3 region has the DNA TGTGCCAGCAGCCGAACAGGGTTTGAAGAGACCCAGTACTTC.

This clonotype was recorded once. The chain is built from TRBV5-6 and TRBJ2-4; D not resolved. Trimming cost V 1 base and J 1 base, with 15 bases left between them. The germline gives CDR1 SGHDT, CDR2 YYEEEE. This CDR3 has 17 residues. The CDR3 loop reads CASSLLGLRVAKNIQYF. CDR3 sequence (DNA): TGTGCCAGCAGCTTGCTCGGGTTACGGGTTGCCAAAAACATTCAGTACTTC.

CDR3 protein: CASSGTASNQPQHF. The CDR3 DNA is TGTGCCAGCAGCGGGACAGCCAGCAATCAGCCCCAGCATTTT. The chain uses TRBV12-3 or TRBV12-4 and TRBJ1-5; 7 bases map to TRBD1. This CDR3 region has 14 residues. Unmatched junction bases numbered 3, after V lost 6 bases and J lost 1 base.

V usage is TRBV7-9 and J usage is TRBJ2-1; D might be TRBD2 (6 bases). CDR3 length: 14 amino acids. Trimming removed 5 bases from V and 6 bases from J, with 14 bases in between. CDR1 and CDR2 from the germline V gene are SEHNR and FQNEAQ (reference sequence). CDR3 nucleotides: TGTGCCAGCAGCGTCGGGCTGCGGGGCAATGAGCAGTTCTTC. Its translation: CASSVGLRGNEQFF.

The CDR3, as DNA: TGCGCCAGCAGCTTGGGGGACAGGTCAGGGCAGCCCCAGCATTTT. Residues: CASSLGDRSGQPQHF. The V call is TRBV5-1, the J call TRBJ1-5, with 8 bases identical to TRBD1. Trimming removed 0 bases from V and 7 bases from J; junction bases left unmatched: 6. Germline V gene lookup returns CDR1 SGHRS and CDR2 YFSETQ. This CDR3 contains 15 residues.

V gene TRBV4-1 combines with J gene TRBJ1-1; maybe TRBD1 (5 bases). Germline V gives CDR1 MGHRA, CDR2 YSYEKL. This CDR3 has 14 residues. V lost 4 bases to trimming and J lost 5 bases, with 14 bases between them. DNA of the CDR3: TGCGCCAGCAGCCCTCTCCATGGGGCGACTGAAGCTTTCTTT. Its translation: CASSPLHGATEAFF.

The V and J genes are TRBV28 and TRBJ2-6; D gene ambiguous. Trimming took off 7 bases at V and 0 bases at J, with 4 bases between the two ends. This CDR3 has 13 residues. Germline-derived CDR1 and CDR2 are MDHEN and SYDVKM. The CDR3 DNA reads TGTGCCAGCACTCTCTCTGGGGCCAACGTCCTGACTTTC. As protein: CASTLSGANVLTF.

This chain uses TRBV30 with TRBJ1-5, with D unclear. From germline, CDR1 is GTSNPN and CDR2 SVGIG (reference sequence). The CDR3 spans 13 residues. The V end was cut by 6 bases, the J end by 0 bases, with 9 bases between. Written as DNA, the CDR3 is TGTGCCTGCGGACCGTTTAGCAATCAGCCCCAGCATTTT. This sequence encodes CACGPFSNQPQHF. Full variable domain (outside the CDR3, taken from reference TRBV30 and TRBJ1-5): SQTIHQWPATLVQPVGSPLSLECTVEGTSNPNLYWYRQAAGRGLQLLFYSVGIGQISSEVPQNLSASRPQDRQFILSSKKLLLSDSGFYLCACGPFSNQPQHFGDGTRLSIL.

This sequence joins TRBV18 and TRBJ2-5; D is unresolved. Germline CDR1 and CDR2: KGHSH and LQKENI. Between the trimmed V and J ends, which lost 4 bases and 11 bases, there was a span of 17 bases. The length of the CDR3 is 13 residues. The CDR3 protein is CASSLGPAPQQYF. CDR3 nucleotides: TGTGCCAGCTCACTAGGGCCGGCCCCCCAGCAGTACTTC.

The chain couples TRBV2 to TRBJ2-5; 8 nucleotides line up with TRBD1. Germline CDR1 SNHLY, CDR2 FYNNEI. This CDR3 has 15 residues. Trimming removed 7 bases from V and 5 bases from J; junction bases left unmatched: 12. The CDR3 loop is CASNPAAGGRETQYF. The CDR3 bases are TGTGCCAGCAACCCGGCGGCAGGGGGCAGGGAGACCCAGTACTTC.

A single count supports this clonotype. CDR3 loop: CASKDIYTDTQYF. Written as DNA, the CDR3 is TGTGCCAGCAAGGACATCTACACAGATACGCAGTATTTT. The chain links TRBV27 to TRBJ2-3; D is perhaps TRBD1 (5 bases). V gave up 7 bases and J gave up 2 bases, with 10 bases separating them. The CDR3 length is 13 residues. The germline V gene has CDR1 MNHEY and CDR2 SMNVEV (reference sequence).

This rearrangement joins TRBV5-8 to TRBJ1-3; weak D call: TRBD1 (6 bases). Germline V gene sequence: CDR1 SGHTS, CDR2 YDEGEE. This CDR3 comprises 14 residues. V was pared by 5 bases and J by 4 bases, with 13 bases between. In DNA form, the CDR3 reads TGTGCCAGCAGAAACTCAGGGGCCGGAAACACCATATATTTT. It is translated as CASRNSGAGNTIYF.

This chain links TRBV6-6 with TRBJ2-3; D is unresolved. The V gene lost 0 bases and the J gene lost 1 base, with 8 bases spanning the gap. Germline V gives CDR1 MNHNY, CDR2 SVGAGI (reference sequence). This CDR3 contains 15 residues. CDR3 protein: CASSYSPPGTDTQYF. The CDR3 bases are TGTGCCAGCAGTTACTCGCCCCCGGGCACAGATACGCAGTATTTT.